Listed below are T cell receptor beta chains from one sample, sequenced in a study of cytomegalovirus exposure and HLA in healthy donors. Clones were read by immunoSEQ multiplex PCR, and TCRdb kept only the in-frame ones, dropping some. The sample has 140,000 or so clones, around 57% seen once. The sequencing input was PBMCs. These receptors were collected from a male donor in good health and CMV-seronegative. The CDR3 runs from the conserved cysteine through the conserved F or W. Fields, in order: D gene, J gene, V gene, clone size, CDR3 DNA, CDR3 protein. D genes are given only for firm matches. Clone size is not always given. Where it is, it says once, few, many or a class for expanded clones.

TRBD2,TRBJ2-1,TRBV19,NA,TGTGCCAGTAGTATCCCCACTAGCGGGGGCTCTTACAATGAGCAGTTCTTC,CASSIPTSGGSYNEQFF
TRBD2,TRBJ2-5,TRBV11-3,NA,TGTGCCAGCAGCTTAGTGTATGCGCGGGGGGAAGAGACCCAGTACTTC,CASSLVYARGEETQYF
NA,TRBJ1-1,TRBV30,NA,TGTGCCTGGAGTGTACAGTTAATGAACACTGAAGCTTTCTTT,CAWSVQLMNTEAFF
TRBD1,TRBJ2-7,TRBV18,few,TGTGCCAGCTCACCTATCCGGGACAGCTACGAGCAGTACTTC,CASSPIRDSYEQYF
TRBD1,TRBJ2-1,TRBV5-4,NA,TGTGCCAGCAGCTGGGGACAGGGGTTGGGTAATGAGCAGTTCTTC,CASSWGQGLGNEQFF
TRBD2,TRBJ2-5,TRBV5-4,NA,TGTGCCAGCAGCTTTGTGGGTGGGGGGGTTGGAGAGACCCAGTACTTC,CASSFVGGGVGETQYF
TRBD1,TRBJ2-6,TRBV18,NA,TGTGCCAGCTCACTCCTCGGACAGGGCGTTTCTGGGGCCAACGTCCTGACTTTC,CASSLLGQGVSGANVLTF
NA,TRBJ2-3,TRBV19,NA,TGTGCCAGTAGTAGGGGGGGCCCGGTGGGAGATACGCAGTATTTT,CASSRGGPVGDTQYF
NA,TRBJ1-6,TRBV29-1,few,TGCAGCGCCACACCGGGACACTATAATTCACCCCTCCACTTT,CSATPGHYNSPLHF
TRBD2,TRBJ2-5,TRBV7-2,NA,TGTGCCAGCAGCTTAGGGCTAGCGGTAAAAGAGACCCAGTACTTC,CASSLGLAVKETQYF
NA,TRBJ1-6,TRBV7-2,few,TGTGCCAGCAGCTTAGGAAGTTTGGGGGGGCGCCGGGCACCCCTCCACTTT,CASSLGSLGGRRAPLHF
TRBD2,TRBJ2-1,TRBV5-4,NA,TGTGCCAGCAGCCCAGCGCTAGCGGGGGTACGCAATGAGCAGTTCTTC,CASSPALAGVRNEQFF
NA,TRBJ1-5,TRBV4-1,NA,TGCGCCAGCAGCCCGAGTGAGGGACAGCCCCAGCATTTT,CASSPSEGQPQHF
NA,TRBJ1-5,TRBV2,NA,TGTGCCAGCGGAGGACGGACCCAGCATTTT,CASGGRTQHF
TRBD1,TRBJ1-2,TRBV15,NA,TGTGCCACCAGCGGGGGAGGACAGGGGCAAATCTATGGCTACACCTTC,CATSGGGQGQIYGYTF
NA,TRBJ2-7,TRBV4-1,NA,TGCGCCAGCAGCCAAGAAATAGCGGTAATGGTAGGTCCGGGCGAGCAGTACTTC,CASSQEIAVMVGPGEQYF
NA,TRBJ2-5,TRBV9,NA,TGTGCCAGCAGCGTAACCACAGGATACCAAGAGACCCAGTACTTC,CASSVTTGYQETQYF
NA,TRBJ1-3,TRBV4-3,NA,TGCGCCAGCAGCCAAGAATGGGTAGACGAAGGGGTCGGAAACACCATATATTTT,CASSQEWVDEGVGNTIYF
NA,TRBJ1-1,TRBV30,NA,TGTGCCTGGAGTGTATCGGCAGGTGTAATCACTGAAGCTTTCTTT,CAWSVSAGVITEAFF
NA,TRBJ1-1,TRBV21-1,few,TGTGCCCCTAGGAGTCGATGGCGGGGCACTGAAGCTTTCTTT,CAPRSRWRGTEAFF
NA,TRBJ2-1,TRBV9,NA,TGTGCCAGCAGCGCCACTAGCTGGTCCGCCTACAATGAGCAGTTCTTC,CASSATSWSAYNEQFF
TRBD1,TRBJ2-7,TRBV6-6,NA,TGTGCCAGCAGTCCCCGGGACAGGGGGCGGTACGAGCAGTACTTC,CASSPRDRGRYEQYF
TRBD1,TRBJ1-6,TRBV27,NA,TGTGCCAGCAGTTTATTTGGGGGGACAGGGGATTCACCCCTCCACTTT,CASSLFGGTGDSPLHF
NA,TRBJ1-5,TRBV9,NA,TGTGCCAGCAGCGTAGCAGGGAATCAGCCCCAGCATTTT,CASSVAGNQPQHF
NA,TRBJ1-1,TRBV30,few,TGTGCCTGGAGGGACAGTGAGAACGCTGAAGCTTTCTTT,CAWRDSENAEAFF
NA,TRBJ2-1,TRBV5-8,NA,TGTGCCAGCAGTCACCCTGGACTGGAGCAGTTCTTC,CASSHPGLEQFF
NA,TRBJ1-1,TRBV6-6,once,TGTGCCAGCAGTTACGGGGGCGAAGCTTTCTTT,CASSYGGEAFF
TRBD2,TRBJ2-7,TRBV9,few,TGTGCCAGCAGCGTAGGGGGGGGAACCTACGAGCAGTACTTC,CASSVGGGTYEQYF
NA,TRBJ2-7,TRBV10-3,few,TGTGCCATCAGTGAGTCTGGCCTCTCCTACGAGCAGTACTTC,CAISESGLSYEQYF
NA,TRBJ1-1,TRBV9,NA,TGTGCCAGCAGCGCCAGGGAAATGAACACTGAAGCTTTCTTT,CASSAREMNTEAFF
NA,TRBJ1-4,TRBV5-1,NA,TGCGCCAGCAGCTTGGGAGGGGGGGCTGAAAAACTGTTTTTT,CASSLGGGAEKLFF
TRBD1,TRBJ1-4,TRBV15,NA,TGTGCCACCAGCAGAGGGGGACAGGGGAAAGAAAAACTGTTTTTT,CATSRGGQGKEKLFF
TRBD1,TRBJ2-3,TRBV6-5,NA,TGTGCCAGCAGGCCCGACAGGGGGCGTGGAGATACGCAGTATTTT,CASRPDRGRGDTQYF
NA,TRBJ2-1,TRBV29-1,few,TGCAGCGTGAGTGGTAATGAGCAGTTCTTC,CSVSGNEQFF
TRBD2,TRBJ2-3,TRBV7-6,NA,TGTGCCAGCAGCTCGAGACTAGCGGGGGGCGGCGTTTCAGATACGCAGTATTTT,CASSSRLAGGGVSDTQYF
NA,TRBJ1-3,TRBV29-1,NA,TGCAGCGTGGAGGGAACCTCTGGAAACACCATATATTTT,CSVEGTSGNTIYF
NA,TRBJ2-1,TRBV29-1,NA,TGCAGCGTTGAAGGGGGAGTGGGGTACAATGAGCAGTTCTTC,CSVEGGVGYNEQFF
NA,TRBJ2-7,TRBV7-9,NA,TGTTCCAGCAGCGCAGAGAACCGGGACATAGTTTTC,CSSSAENRDIVF
NA,TRBJ2-7,TRBV6-6,few,TGTGCCAGCACCCCCCCAGGGGTGAGCTCCTACGAGCAGTACTTC,CASTPPGVSSYEQYF
NA,TRBJ1-1,TRBV6-4,NA,TGTGCCAGCAGTGACCGGGTCAACACTGAAGCTTTCTTT,CASSDRVNTEAFF
NA,TRBJ1-5,TRBV7-2,NA,TGTGCCAGCAGCTTACAGGGGATTCAGCCCCAGCATTTT,CASSLQGIQPQHF
NA,TRBJ1-3,TRBV6-5,NA,TGTGCCAGCACGGGAGGGGCTGGAAACACCATATATTTT,CASTGGAGNTIYF
TRBD1,TRBJ2-5,TRBV6-5,NA,TGTGGCTCACGGACAGGGGGCGTTGAGACCCAGTACTTC,CGSRTGGVETQYF
NA,TRBJ1-4,TRBV10-3,NA,TGTGCCACGAATTTTGGGAGTGGGGAAAAACTGTTTTTT,CATNFGSGEKLFF
NA,TRBJ1-6,TRBV7-8,few,TGTGCCAGCAGCTTAGCCGGTTCACCCCTCCACTTT,CASSLAGSPLHF
TRBD1,TRBJ2-7,TRBV11-3,NA,TGTGCCAGCAGCATATTCCCGGGACAGCAATCCTCCTACGAGCAGTACTTC,CASSIFPGQQSSYEQYF
TRBD1,TRBJ1-1,TRBV7-9,NA,TGTGCCAGCAGCTTAGGAATGACAGGGGGGTACACTGAAGCTTTCTTT,CASSLGMTGGYTEAFF
NA,TRBJ1-2,TRBV2,once,TGTGCCAGCAGTGAAGCCCAGTTTGCTGCCTATGGCTACACCTTC,CASSEAQFAAYGYTF
TRBD1,TRBJ1-2,TRBV9,NA,TGTGCCAGCAGCCCAGGACAGGGGATGTCAGATGGCTACACCTTC,CASSPGQGMSDGYTF
TRBD2,TRBJ2-1,TRBV6-6,NA,TGTGCCAGCAGTTACGCTAGCGGGGGGGCACAGTTCTTC,CASSYASGGAQFF